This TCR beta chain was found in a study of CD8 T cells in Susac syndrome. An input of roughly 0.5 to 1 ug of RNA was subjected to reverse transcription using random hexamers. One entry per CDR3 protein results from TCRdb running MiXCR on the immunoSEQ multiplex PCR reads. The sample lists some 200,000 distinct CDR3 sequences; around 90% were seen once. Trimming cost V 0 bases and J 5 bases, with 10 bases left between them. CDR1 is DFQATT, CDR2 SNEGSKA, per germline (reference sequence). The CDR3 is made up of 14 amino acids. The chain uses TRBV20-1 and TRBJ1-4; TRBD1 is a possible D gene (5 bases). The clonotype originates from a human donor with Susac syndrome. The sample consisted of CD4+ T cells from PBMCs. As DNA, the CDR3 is TGCAGTGCTAGAGATCGACAGAGAAATGAAAAACTGTTTTTT. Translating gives CSARDRQRNEKLFF.